This record concerns one TCR beta chain sequence. Its antigen is currently unknown. 13 Jbeta primers and 60 Vbeta primers were used for the PCR. Sequencing was performed with immunoSEQ multiplex PCR; in TCRdb, only in-frame clones are kept and a portion is missing. The top ten hold 6.5% to 7.5% of the sample, which has about 150,000 clones, 82% seen once. Trimming pared 0 bases from V and 3 bases from J, leaving 3 bases between. CDR1 LNHNV and CDR2 YYDKDF come from the germline V gene (reference sequence). This CDR3 comprises 12 residues. The data derive from a study of cytomegalovirus exposure and HLA in healthy donors. Turning to the study itself: Earlier, approximately 180 million T cells were analyzed, and 117 million unique TCR beta sequences were found among them. Across a few hundred genotyped donors, approximately 80% landed in the Caucasian-associated ancestry cluster.

Study-level points and caveats: Cytomegalovirus association was assigned to about 150 TCR beta chains.

The genes are TRBV15 and TRBJ2-7, with unresolved D. This clonotype was sampled from a woman aged 45-60 years in good health and CMV-seropositive. Sequencing used PBMCs. The CDR3, as DNA: TGTGCCACCAGCAGAGATAACTACGAGCAGTACTTC. It is translated as CATSRDNYEQYF.